A selection of T cell receptor beta chains follows, all from one sample in a study of T cells in Graves' hyperthyroidism and ophthalmopathy. TCRdb reprocessed the multiplex PCR reads with MiXCR, giving one entry per CDR3 protein. The table records hundreds of thousands of distinct CDR3 sequences, 14% of them present only once. Sequencing was performed on blood. The source of these receptors is a woman in her forties or fifties with Graves' ophthalmopathy. CDR3s include the opening cysteine and the closing phenylalanine or tryptophan. The D gene is left open where the match is weak. Only part of the rows carry a size: once, few, many, or a class if the clone is expanded.

size,V,J,D,length,DNA,CDR3
once,TRBV27,TRBJ2-7,TRBD2,17,TGTGCCAGCAGTTGGGGGACTAGCGGGGCCTCCTACAATGAGCAGTACTTC,CASSWGTSGASYNEQYF
-,TRBV4-1,TRBJ1-4,TRBD1,16,TGCGCCAGCAGCCAGCGACAGGGGGGTGGTAATGAAAAACTGTTTTTT,CASSQRQGGGNEKLFF
many,TRBV11-2,TRBJ2-3,TRBD1,16,TGTGCCAGCGCTGGACAGGGGCCCTTGATGACAGATACGCAGTATTTT,CASAGQGPLMTDTQYF
few,TRBV12-3/TRBV12-4,TRBJ1-5,-,15,TGTGCCAGCAGTTTTGTCGGCAGGGGCAATCAGCCCCAGCATTTT,CASSFVGRGNQPQHF
few,TRBV20-1,TRBJ2-4,-,13,TGCAGTGCTAGTCTAATAGCCAAAAACATTCAGTACTTC,CSASLIAKNIQYF
few,TRBV24-1,TRBJ1-1,-,13,TGTGCCACCAGTGAGGCGGAACGGACTGAAGCTTTCTTT,CATSEAERTEAFF
-,TRBV19,TRBJ1-1,-,15,TGTGCCAGTAGTGCCTCAGGACGGCTGAACACTGAAGCTTTCTTT,CASSASGRLNTEAFF
-,TRBV19,TRBJ2-1,-,16,TGTGCCAGCGTGTTGGGACACACGAGCTCCTACAATGAGCAGTTCTTC,CASVLGHTSSYNEQFF
many,TRBV5-1,TRBJ2-7,-,13,TGCGCCAGCATGGAACACAACTCCTACGAGCAGTACTTC,CASMEHNSYEQYF
many,TRBV7-9,TRBJ2-7,TRBD1,15,TGTGCCAGCAGCCACGGACAGGTCAGCTCCTACGAGCAGTACTTC,CASSHGQVSSYEQYF
-,TRBV6-1,TRBJ1-2,TRBD1,13,TGTGTCATAGAGGCAGGGGGTCGCTATGGCTACACCTTC,CVIEAGGRYGYTF
many,TRBV2,TRBJ2-7,TRBD1,13,TGTGCCAGCAGCTCTACAGGGGTCTACGAGCAGTACTTC,CASSSTGVYEQYF
many,TRBV30,TRBJ2-1,-,13,TGTGCCTGGAGTGTGGGAAGATACAATGAGCAGTTCTTC,CAWSVGRYNEQFF
-,TRBV6-2/TRBV6-3,TRBJ1-2,-,14,TGTGCCAGCGGTTACGGACTTTTCTTGGAAGGCTACACCTTC,CASGYGLFLEGYTF
many,TRBV20-1,TRBJ1-1,TRBD1,13,TGCAGTCCCGTTCAGGGGGCGAGGACTGAAGCTTTCTTT,CSPVQGARTEAFF
many,TRBV3-1,TRBJ2-7,-,16,TGTGCCAGCAGCCAAGATGCGCCTGGCAGGGTCTACGAGCAGTACTTC,CASSQDAPGRVYEQYF
many,TRBV30,TRBJ2-1,-,13,TGTGCCTGGAGTGTAGACAGGACGGATGAGCAGTTCTTC,CAWSVDRTDEQFF
many,TRBV3-1,TRBJ1-6,TRBD1,16,TGTGCCAGCAGCGAGACTCCGGGACAGTATAATTCACCCCTCCACTTT,CASSETPGQYNSPLHF
few,TRBV3-1,TRBJ1-6,-,14,TGTGCCAGCAGCCGAGCCCCGACAGTCTCACCCCTCCACTTT,CASSRAPTVSPLHF
many,TRBV27,TRBJ2-7,-,16,TGTGCCAGCAGTCCAAGTTTCGTCTCGGCCTCCTACGAGCAGTACTTC,CASSPSFVSASYEQYF
many,TRBV7-2,TRBJ2-7,TRBD1,15,TGTGCCAGCAGCCCAAGGACAGGGAAGAGGTACGAGCAGTACTTC,CASSPRTGKRYEQYF
few,TRBV6-5,TRBJ2-1,-,15,TGTGCCAGCAGTTACGACAGAGCGAAATACAATGAGCAGTTCTTC,CASSYDRAKYNEQFF
few,TRBV28,TRBJ2-2,-,13,TGTGCCAGCAGTTTTAAGCCCACCGGGGAGCTGTTTTTT,CASSFKPTGELFF
many,TRBV7-9,TRBJ2-7,-,13,TGTGCCAGTTCTAGCGAATACTCCTACGAGCAGTACTTC,CASSSEYSYEQYF
-,TRBV3-1,TRBJ2-7,TRBD2,15,TGTGCCAGCAGCCAAGACACTAGCGGGTTCTACGAGCAGTACTTC,CASSQDTSGFYEQYF
few,TRBV30,TRBJ2-2,TRBD2,15,TGTGCCTGGCGTAGCGGGAGTTTTAGCGCCGGGGAGCTGTTTTTT,CAWRSGSFSAGELFF
-,TRBV12-3/TRBV12-4,TRBJ2-3,-,17,TGTGCCAGCAGTTTTAGGGGGGGCCACTTCATCCCAGATACGCAGTATTTT,CASSFRGGHFIPDTQYF
-,TRBV15,TRBJ2-1,-,17,TGTGCCACCAGCAGAGACCCCGGGGCTACGAGTCCTAATGAGCAGTTCTTC,CATSRDPGATSPNEQFF
many,TRBV6-1,TRBJ1-3,-,15,TGTGCCAGCAGTTCTGTGACAGGCTCTGGAAACACCATATATTTT,CASSSVTGSGNTIYF
many,TRBV7-8,TRBJ1-5,-,14,TGTGCCAGCAGCTTAGGCGGACCCGTTCGGCCCCAGCATTTT,CASSLGGPVRPQHF
few,TRBV7-8,TRBJ1-3,-,15,TGTGCCAGCAGGCCACCTGGGTCGGGTGGAAACACCATATATTTT,CASRPPGSGGNTIYF
many,TRBV20-1,TRBJ2-7,-,13,TGCAGTGCTATCCCCCAGACTAGCTACGAGCAGTACTTC,CSAIPQTSYEQYF
-,TRBV29-1,TRBJ1-5,-,13,TGCAGCGTTGTTTGGGGAAGCAATCAGCCCCAGCATTTT,CSVVWGSNQPQHF
many,TRBV20-1,TRBJ1-1,-,13,TGCAGTGCTAGGGGGCCCAGGACCACTGAAGCTTTCTTT,CSARGPRTTEAFF
-,TRBV12-3/TRBV12-4,TRBJ2-4,TRBD1,15,TGTGCCAGCAGTTCCGGACAGGGGGCTTTTAACATTCAGTACTTC,CASSSGQGAFNIQYF
-,TRBV20-1,TRBJ2-7,TRBD2,15,TGCAGTGCTAGAGGATTGCTAGCGGGAAATCTCGGGCAGTACTTC,CSARGLLAGNLGQYF
many,TRBV12-3/TRBV12-4,TRBJ2-1,TRBD2,17,TGTGCCAGCAGTTCTCCTAGCGGGGGAGGCTCCTACAATGAGCAGTTCTTC,CASSSPSGGGSYNEQFF
many,TRBV6-1,TRBJ2-7,TRBD2,17,TGTGCCAGCAGCCGCAGGACTAGCGGGAGGGTGGACTACGAGCAGTACTTC,CASSRRTSGRVDYEQYF
few,TRBV7-3,TRBJ1-2,-,17,TGTGCCAGCAGTTACCTGGGGCACAACCTTATTTTCTATGGCTACACCTTC,CASSYLGHNLIFYGYTF
many,TRBV7-3,TRBJ2-1,TRBD2,14,TGTGCCAGCAGCATGGGACTAGCGGTCAATGAGCAGTTCTTC,CASSMGLAVNEQFF
few,TRBV28,TRBJ1-4,-,15,TGTGCCAGCAGTGGCGGGACGCTCGGTAATGAAAAACTGTTTTTT,CASSGGTLGNEKLFF
many,TRBV12-3/TRBV12-4,TRBJ2-4,TRBD1,15,TGTGCCAGCAGTTCTCGGACAGGGGACCTTTACATTCAGTACTTC,CASSSRTGDLYIQYF